This T cell receptor (beta chain) was identified in a study of CD8+ T cells in alopecia areata. At the level of the study: Severity scores in treated patients reflected the percentage of scalp affected. Study conclusions and caveats: Administration of tofacitinib significantly diminished scalp clonality and expanded CD8+ clones within the top 100.

CDR3 length: 15 amino acids. Trimming shortened V by 4 bases and J by 4 bases, and 14 bases separated the two germline ends. CDR1 is SGHRS and CDR2 is YFSETQ in the germline V gene. This clone has only a few counts. The antigen remains undetermined. cDNA serving as the sequencing template came from extracted, reverse transcribed RNA. Clones were read by immunoSEQ multiplex PCR, and TCRdb kept only the in-frame ones, dropping some. The repertoire consists of about 210,000 clones, with 50% to 60% occurring once and the leading ten covering around 1.5%. As for treatment: oral pan-JAK inhibitor, 5-10 mg twice daily.

The TCR comes from a human donor with alopecia areata. Material: CD4+ T cells sorted from blood, obtained at week 4, from a patient treated with tofacitinib. This rearrangement joins TRBV5-1 to TRBJ2-2; the D gene is possibly TRBD1 (6 bases). CDR3 region: CASSVQGSGTGELFF. The CDR3 coding sequence is TGCGCCAGCAGCGTACAGGGTAGTGGCACCGGGGAGCTGTTTTTT.